The next 3 T cell receptor beta chains were all read from a single sample in a study of blood T cell repertoires in COVID-19. Repertoires were generated with immunoSEQ multiplex PCR, while TCRdb's copy carries only in-frame clones and drops some. The sample shows about 100,000 clones, roughly 85% of them seen only once. The sample comprised peripheral blood. The receptor set was obtained from a woman aged 65 to 85 with acute or convalescent COVID-19.

The chain combines TRBV14 with TRBJ1-4; D is undetermined. Germline lookup yields CDR1 SGHDN and CDR2 FVKESK. V lost 6 bases, J lost 5 bases, and 16 bases lay in between. This CDR3 is 15 amino acids long. CDR3 coding DNA: TGTGCCAGCAGAAAATCTGCGGGTGGGAATGAAAAACTGTTTTTT. This gives the protein CASRKSAGGNEKLFF.

This clone has a handful of counts. The CDR3 reads CASSRTVLDRVSDTF. The CDR3 nucleotides are TGTGCCAGCTCACGTACCGTACTGGACAGGGTCTCAGACACCTTC. The V gene is TRBV18, the J gene TRBJ1-2; 8 bases fit TRBD1. The CDR3 consists of 15 residues. Germline trimming cut 4 bases from V and 12 bases from J; bases unmatched to any gene: 16. In germline, CDR1 is KGHSH, CDR2 LQKENI.

This clone was observed at least ten times. The rearrangement links TRBV13 to TRBJ2-2, with 10 bases identical to TRBD2. V gave up 5 bases and J gave up 3 bases; unmatched junction bases: 12. The CDR3 is 18 residues long. Germline assignment: CDR1 PRHDT and CDR2 FYEKMQ (reference sequence). CDR3 residues: CASSPITGTSVYTGELFF. The CDR3 nucleotides read TGTGCCAGCAGCCCCATTACCGGGACTAGCGTTTACACCGGGGAGCTGTTTTTT.